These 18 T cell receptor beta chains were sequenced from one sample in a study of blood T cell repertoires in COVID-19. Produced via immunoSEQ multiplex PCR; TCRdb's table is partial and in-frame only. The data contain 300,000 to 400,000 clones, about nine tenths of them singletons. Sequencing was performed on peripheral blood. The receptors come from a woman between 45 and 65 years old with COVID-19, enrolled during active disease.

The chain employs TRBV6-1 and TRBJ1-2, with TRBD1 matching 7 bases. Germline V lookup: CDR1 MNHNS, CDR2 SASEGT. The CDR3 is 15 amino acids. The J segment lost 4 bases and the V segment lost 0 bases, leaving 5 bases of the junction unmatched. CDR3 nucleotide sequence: TGTGCCAGCAGTGAAGCACAGGGGCCCGTCTATGGCTACACCTTC. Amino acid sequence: CASSEAQGPVYGYTF.

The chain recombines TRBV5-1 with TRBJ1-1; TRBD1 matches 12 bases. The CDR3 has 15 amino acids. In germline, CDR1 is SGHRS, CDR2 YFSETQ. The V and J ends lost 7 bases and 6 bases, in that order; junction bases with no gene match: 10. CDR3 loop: CASYEQGQGAAEAFF. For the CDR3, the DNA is TGCGCCAGCTACGAACAGGGACAGGGGGCAGCTGAAGCTTTCTTT.

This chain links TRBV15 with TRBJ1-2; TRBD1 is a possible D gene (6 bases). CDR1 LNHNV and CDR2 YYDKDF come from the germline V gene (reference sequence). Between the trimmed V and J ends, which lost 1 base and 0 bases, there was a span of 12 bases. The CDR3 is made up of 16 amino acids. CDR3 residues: CATSRVRGATNYGYTF. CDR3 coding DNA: TGTGCCACCAGCAGAGTACGGGGGGCGACTAACTATGGCTACACCTTC.

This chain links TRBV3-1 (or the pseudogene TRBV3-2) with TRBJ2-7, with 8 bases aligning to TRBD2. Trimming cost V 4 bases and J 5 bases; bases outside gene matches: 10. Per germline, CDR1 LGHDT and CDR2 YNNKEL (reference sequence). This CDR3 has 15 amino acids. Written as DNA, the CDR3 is TGTGCCAGCAGCCGTTTAACGGGAGGGCCTCACGAGCAGTACTTC. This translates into CASSRLTGGPHEQYF.

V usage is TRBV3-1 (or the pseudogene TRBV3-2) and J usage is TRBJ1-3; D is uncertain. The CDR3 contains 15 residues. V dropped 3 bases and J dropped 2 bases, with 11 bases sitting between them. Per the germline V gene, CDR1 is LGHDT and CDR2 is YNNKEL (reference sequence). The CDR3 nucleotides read TGTGCCAGCAGCCAGAACAGAATCGCTGGAAACACCATATATTTT. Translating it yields CASSQNRIAGNTIYF.

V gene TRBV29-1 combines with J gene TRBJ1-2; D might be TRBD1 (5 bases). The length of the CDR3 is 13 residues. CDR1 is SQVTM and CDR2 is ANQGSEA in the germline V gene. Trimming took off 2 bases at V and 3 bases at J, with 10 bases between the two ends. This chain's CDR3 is CSVEQGRYYGYTF. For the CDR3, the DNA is TGCAGCGTTGAACAGGGCCGATACTATGGCTACACCTTC. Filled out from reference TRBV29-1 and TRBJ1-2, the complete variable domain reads SAVISQKPSRDICQRGTSLTIQCQVDSQVTMMFWYRQQPGQSLTLIATANQGSEATYESGFVIDKFPISRPNLTFSTLTVSNMSPEDSSIYLCSVEQGRYYGYTFGSGTRLTVV.

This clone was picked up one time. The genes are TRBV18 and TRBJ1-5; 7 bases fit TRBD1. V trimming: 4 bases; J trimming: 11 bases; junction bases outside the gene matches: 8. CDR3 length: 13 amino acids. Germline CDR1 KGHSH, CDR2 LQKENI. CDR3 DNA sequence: TGTGCCAGCTCACGGGGACAGACCTGGGCCCAGCATTTT. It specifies CASSRGQTWAQHF.

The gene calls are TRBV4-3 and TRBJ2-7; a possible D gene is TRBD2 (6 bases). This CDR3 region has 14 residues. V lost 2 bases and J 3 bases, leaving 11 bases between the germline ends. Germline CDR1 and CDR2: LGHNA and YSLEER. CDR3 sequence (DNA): TGCGCCAGCAGCCAACGGGGGAGCGGCTACGAGCAGTACTTC. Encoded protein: CASSQRGSGYEQYF.

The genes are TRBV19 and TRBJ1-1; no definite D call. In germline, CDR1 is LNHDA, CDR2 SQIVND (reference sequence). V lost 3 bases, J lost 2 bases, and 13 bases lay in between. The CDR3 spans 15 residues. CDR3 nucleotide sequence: TGTGCCAGTAGTATTAATAGTGAGTCTAACACTGAAGCTTTCTTT. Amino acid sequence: CASSINSESNTEAFF.

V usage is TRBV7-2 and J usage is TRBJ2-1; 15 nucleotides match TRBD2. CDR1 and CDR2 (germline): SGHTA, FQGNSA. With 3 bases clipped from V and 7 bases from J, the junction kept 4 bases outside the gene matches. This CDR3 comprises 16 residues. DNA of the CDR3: TGTGCCAGCAGCTTGCGGACTAGCGGGAGGGCGAATGAGCAGTTCTTC. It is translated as CASSLRTSGRANEQFF.

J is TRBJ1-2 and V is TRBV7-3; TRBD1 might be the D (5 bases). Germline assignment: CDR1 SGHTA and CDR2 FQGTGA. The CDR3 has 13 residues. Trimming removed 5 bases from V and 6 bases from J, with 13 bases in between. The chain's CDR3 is CASSPTRGDGYTF. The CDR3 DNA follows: TGTGCCAGCAGCCCCACCCGGGGGGATGGCTACACCTTC.

Here the CDR3 reads CASSLAGQGITNEKLFF. CDR3 nucleotides: TGCGCCAGCAGCTTGGCGGGACAGGGGATAACTAATGAAAAACTGTTTTTT. This chain uses TRBV5-1 with TRBJ1-4; 10 bases agree with TRBD1. This CDR3 region has 17 residues. Trimming at V came to 0 bases and at J to 1 base, leaving 3 bases not matched to a gene. Germline assignment: CDR1 SGHRS and CDR2 YFSETQ.

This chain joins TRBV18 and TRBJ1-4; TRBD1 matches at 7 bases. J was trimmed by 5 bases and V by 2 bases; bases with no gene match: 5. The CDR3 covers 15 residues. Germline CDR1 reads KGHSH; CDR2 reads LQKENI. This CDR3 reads CASSPAAGGNEKLFF. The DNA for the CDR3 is TGTGCCAGCTCACCAGCCGCAGGGGGGAATGAAAAACTGTTTTTT.

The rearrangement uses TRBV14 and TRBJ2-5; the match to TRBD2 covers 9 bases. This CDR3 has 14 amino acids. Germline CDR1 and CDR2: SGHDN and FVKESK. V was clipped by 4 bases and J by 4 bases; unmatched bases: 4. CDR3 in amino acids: CASSPGLATETQYF. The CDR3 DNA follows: TGTGCCAGCAGCCCGGGACTAGCTACAGAGACCCAGTACTTC. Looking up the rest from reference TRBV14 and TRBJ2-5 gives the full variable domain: EAGVTQFPSHSVIEKGQTVTLRCDPISGHDNLYWYRRVMGKEIKFLLHFVKESKQDESGMPNNRFLAERTGGTYSTLKVQPAELEDSGVYFCASSPGLATETQYFGPGTRLLVL.

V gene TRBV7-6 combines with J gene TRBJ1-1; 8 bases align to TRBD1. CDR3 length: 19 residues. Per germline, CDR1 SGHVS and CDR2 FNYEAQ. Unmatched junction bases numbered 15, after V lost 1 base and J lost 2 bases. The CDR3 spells CASSLVPGHTGGSNTEAFF. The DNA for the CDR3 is TGTGCCAGCAGCTTAGTCCCGGGCCATACAGGGGGAAGTAACACTGAAGCTTTCTTT.

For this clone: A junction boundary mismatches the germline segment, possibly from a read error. The DNA of the CDR3 is TGTGCCAGCAGCCCTTGGACAGGGGCGGATTTT. Translating gives CASSPWTGADF. V is TRBV7-9 and J is TRBJ1-1; 9 bases agree with TRBD1. CDR1 is SEHNR, CDR2 FQNEAQ, per germline (reference sequence). There are 11 residues in the CDR3.

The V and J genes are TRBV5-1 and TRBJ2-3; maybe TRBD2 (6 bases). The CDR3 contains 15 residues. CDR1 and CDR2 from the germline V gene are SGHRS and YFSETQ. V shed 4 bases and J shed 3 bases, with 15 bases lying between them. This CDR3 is CASSRIGSWTDTQYF. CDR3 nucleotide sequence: TGCGCCAGCAGCCGCATCGGGAGTTGGACAGATACGCAGTATTTT.

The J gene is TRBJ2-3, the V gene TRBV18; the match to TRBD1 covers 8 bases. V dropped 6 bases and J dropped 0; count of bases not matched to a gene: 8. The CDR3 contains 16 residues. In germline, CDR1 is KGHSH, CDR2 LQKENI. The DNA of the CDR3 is TGTGCCAGCTCGGTCCAGGGGGCGGCTAGCACAGATACGCAGTATTTT. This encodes CASSVQGAASTDTQYF.